Shown below are 19 T cell receptor beta chains from a single sample sequenced in a study of beta chain features in type 1 diabetes. The study's findings and limits: Moderate yet significant TCRB CDR3 shortening was seen in Type 1 diabetes patients in all four CD4+ subsets.

No antigen is known for these receptors. The investigators reverse transcribed all of the isolated RNA, so they sequenced expressed TCRB transcripts. The method was immunoSEQ multiplex PCR; TCRdb's version includes in-frame clones alone and lacks a portion of them. The sample holds about 150,000 clones, 10% seen once. Input material: central memory CD4+ T cells from blood. These receptors were collected from a man aged 25 to 40 with type 1 diabetes.

In its sample, this clone was seen a few times. In DNA form, the CDR3 reads TGTGCCAGCAGGCGAACAGCCACCGGGGAGCTGTTTTTT. Amino acids: CASRRTATGELFF. The chain employs TRBV9 and TRBJ2-2; D is unresolved. The germline gives CDR1 SGDLS, CDR2 YYNGEE. V was clipped by 5 bases and J by 4 bases, with 9 bases between them. The CDR3 spans 13 residues.

The genes are TRBV9 and TRBJ1-2; the D gene is possibly TRBD1 (6 bases). The germline V and J ends were trimmed by 4 bases and 5 bases, with 15 bases remaining between them. Germline V gene sequence: CDR1 SGDLS, CDR2 YYNGEE. This CDR3 has 14 amino acids. The CDR3 DNA follows: TGTGCCAGCAGCACACAGGGTGGTTGGTATGGCTACACCTTC. It yields the protein CASSTQGGWYGYTF.

This clone turned up a few times. Other DNA sequences in the same sample also yield this CDR3. V gene TRBV5-4 combines with J gene TRBJ2-5; 8 bases are a match to TRBD1. Germline CDR1 is SGHNT and CDR2 is YYREEE (reference sequence). The V and J ends lost 1 base and 1 base, in that order; junction bases with no gene match: 0. The CDR3 runs to 14 residues. The CDR3 DNA reads as TGTGCCAGCAGCTTGCAGGGGGCCCAAGAGACCCAGTACTTC. Translated, it gives CASSLQGAQETQYF.

This clone was seen more than once but under ten times. This chain uses TRBV28 with TRBJ1-1, with D possibly matching TRBD1 (6 bases). V lost 8 bases and J 4 bases, leaving 20 bases between the germline ends. The CDR3 has 15 residues. Germline V gene lookup returns CDR1 MDHEN and CDR2 SYDVKM. The CDR3 DNA sequence: TGTGCCAGCCCACCATCGACAGGACTTCTCACTGAAGCTTTCTTT. As protein: CASPPSTGLLTEAFF.

The sample holds a few counts of this clone. In DNA, the CDR3 is TGTGCCAGCAGCTTAATGGTAGTACGGAACACTGAAGCTTTCTTT. Translated, it gives CASSLMVVRNTEAFF. V and J are TRBV7-3 and TRBJ1-1; D is undetermined. V lost 1 base to trimming and J lost 1 base, with 10 bases between them. The V gene's germline CDR1 is SGHTA and CDR2 FQGTGA. The CDR3 is made up of 15 amino acids.

J is TRBJ2-5 and V is TRBV6-6; D perhaps matches TRBD1 (6 bases). This CDR3 spans 14 amino acids. The V end was cut by 5 bases, the J end by 3 bases, with 13 bases between. The germline gives CDR1 MNHNY, CDR2 SVGAGI (reference sequence). The CDR3 DNA follows: TGTGCCAGCAGTAGCCAGGACAGAGAAGAGACCCAGTACTTC. The encoded protein is CASSSQDREETQYF.

The rearrangement links TRBV25-1 to TRBJ2-3, with D unresolved. The CDR3 covers 14 residues. Germline-derived CDR1 and CDR2 are MGHDK and SYGVNS. Between the trimmed V and J ends, which lost 2 bases and 0 bases, there was a span of 6 bases. In DNA form, the CDR3 reads TGTGCCAGCAGTGAAGGCCCGAGCACAGATACGCAGTATTTT. Translation gives CASSEGPSTDTQYF.

V is TRBV5-1 and J is TRBJ2-1; no definite D call. Germline CDR1 is SGHRS and CDR2 is YFSETQ. This CDR3 is built from 11 residues. Trimming pared 0 bases from V and 10 bases from J, leaving 5 bases between. The CDR3 sequence: CASSLAEEQFF. In DNA form, the CDR3 reads TGCGCCAGCAGCTTGGCCGAGGAGCAGTTCTTC.

This clone was detected only a few times. This chain uses TRBV15 with TRBJ2-1; 7 bases align to TRBD1. The CDR3 runs to 16 residues. V trimming: 0 bases; J trimming: 8 bases; junction bases outside the gene matches: 10. The germline gives CDR1 LNHNV, CDR2 YYDKDF (reference sequence). This CDR3 reads CATSRERQGSQDEQFF. The DNA for the CDR3 is TGTGCCACCAGCAGAGAGCGACAGGGAAGTCAAGATGAGCAGTTCTTC.

This clone was observed a few times. This rearrangement joins TRBV6-6 to TRBJ1-1, with unresolved D. The germline V gene has CDR1 MNHNY and CDR2 SVGAGI (reference sequence). This CDR3 spans 13 amino acids. Trimming removed 6 bases at V and 3 bases at J, with 11 bases between. The CDR3 protein is CASRLKVDTEAFF. CDR3 coding DNA: TGTGCCAGCAGGCTCAAAGTAGACACTGAAGCTTTCTTT.

J is TRBJ2-4 and V is TRBV7-9, with D tentatively TRBD1 (5 bases). CDR3 length: 13 residues. The V gene's germline CDR1 is SEHNR and CDR2 FQNEAQ (reference sequence). With 4 bases removed from V and 5 bases from J, the gap between germline ends came to 9 bases. The CDR3 DNA follows: TGTGCCAGCAGCTCGACAGTGCAAAACATTCAGTACTTC. Encoded protein: CASSSTVQNIQYF.

The chain carries TRBV19 and TRBJ2-5; TRBD2 aligns across 8 bases. Germline trimming cut 6 bases from V and 7 bases from J; bases unmatched to any gene: 10. Germline V gene lookup returns CDR1 LNHDA and CDR2 SQIVND (reference sequence). This CDR3 has 14 residues. The CDR3 nucleotides read TGTGCCAGTAGCCCAGCGGGAGTTTCGGGGACCCAGTACTTC. Translating gives CASSPAGVSGTQYF.

V usage is TRBV7-2 and J usage is TRBJ2-1; 10 bases are shared with TRBD2. CDR3 length: 15 amino acids. V shed 4 bases, J shed 4 bases, and the junction held 4 bases outside the gene matches. Germline V CDR1 and CDR2: SGHTA, FQGNSA. The CDR3 reads CASSSTSGIYNEQFF. The CDR3 bases are TGTGCCAGCAGCTCCACTAGCGGGATTTACAATGAGCAGTTCTTC.

The chain uses TRBV28 and TRBJ1-5; 7 bases map to TRBD1. Losses at the gene ends were 3 bases for V and 9 bases for J; bases not matched to a gene: 8. CDR1 is MDHEN, CDR2 SYDVKM, per germline. CDR3 length equals 14 residues. In DNA, the CDR3 is TGTGCCAGCAGTTTGGGACAGAACAGGGCGCCCCAGCATTTT. Translating gives CASSLGQNRAPQHF. Supplemented by reference TRBV28 and TRBJ1-5, the full variable domain reads DVKVTQSSRYLVKRTGEKVFLECVQDMDHENMFWYRQDPGLGLRLIYFSYDVKMKEKGDIPEGYSVSREKKERFSLILESASTNQTSMYLCASSLGQNRAPQHFGDGTRLSIL.

This clone was detected a few times. The chain uses TRBV6-6 and TRBJ1-5; the D is unclear. Germline CDR1 reads MNHNY; CDR2 reads SVGAGI (reference sequence). The CDR3 consists of 15 residues. V was cut by 2 bases and J by 3 bases, with 11 bases left in between. CDR3 region: CASSYGGQNNQPQHF. The DNA of the CDR3 is TGTGCCAGCAGTTACGGAGGTCAGAACAATCAGCCCCAGCATTTT.

This clone was found a few times. The chain links TRBV5-1 to TRBJ1-2; D is unclear. The V gene lost 4 bases and the J gene lost 5 bases, with 9 bases spanning the gap. The germline gives CDR1 SGHRS, CDR2 YFSETQ. This CDR3 region has 12 residues. Written as DNA, the CDR3 is TGCGCCAGCAGCCAGGATATTTATGGCTACACCTTC. This codes for CASSQDIYGYTF.

This clone was detected a few times. The chain employs TRBV5-4 and TRBJ2-2; TRBD1 aligns across 10 bases. This CDR3 is 16 amino acids long. The J segment lost 3 bases and the V segment lost 3 bases, leaving 5 bases of the junction unmatched. The germline CDR1 and CDR2 sequences are SGHNT and YYREEE (reference sequence). CDR3 sequence: CASSYPGTGDTGELFF. DNA for the CDR3: TGTGCCAGCAGCTACCCCGGGACAGGGGACACCGGGGAGCTGTTTTTT. Together with reference TRBV5-4 and TRBJ2-2, the CDR3 gives the full variable domain: ETGVTQSPTHLIKTRGQQVTLRCSSQSGHNTVSWYQQALGQGPQFIFQYYREEENGRGNFPPRFSGLQFPNYSSELNVNALELDDSALYLCASSYPGTGDTGELFFGEGSRLTVL.

A few counts support this clone. The chain joins TRBV6-5 to TRBJ2-3; no definite D call. The germline CDR1 and CDR2 sequences are MNHEY and SVGAGI. Deletions cut 0 bases from V and 0 bases from J, with 4 bases between. This CDR3 has 14 amino acids. CDR3 residues: CASSYSYSTDTQYF. The CDR3 coding sequence is TGTGCCAGCAGTTACTCGTATAGCACAGATACGCAGTATTTT.

This clone was observed a single time. The chain has TRBV28 and TRBJ1-1; D unclear. The germline gives CDR1 MDHEN, CDR2 SYDVKM. V dropped 6 bases and J dropped 1 base, with 6 bases sitting between them. The CDR3 contains 12 residues. In nucleotides, the CDR3 is TGTGCCAGCAGAACAGCGAACACTGAAGCTTTCTTT. It encodes CASRTANTEAFF.